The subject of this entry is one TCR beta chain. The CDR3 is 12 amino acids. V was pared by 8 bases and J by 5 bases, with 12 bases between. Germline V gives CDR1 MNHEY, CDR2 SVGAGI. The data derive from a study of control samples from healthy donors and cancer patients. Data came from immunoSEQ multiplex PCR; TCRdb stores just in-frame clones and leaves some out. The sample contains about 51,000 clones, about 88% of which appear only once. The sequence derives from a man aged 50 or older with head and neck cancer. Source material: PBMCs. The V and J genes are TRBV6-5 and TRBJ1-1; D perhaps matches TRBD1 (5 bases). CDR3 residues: CASLTEGTEAFF. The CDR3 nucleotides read TGTGCCAGCCTAACTGAGGGGACTGAAGCTTTCTTT.